Listed here are 8 T cell receptor beta chains from one sample, sequenced in a study of cytomegalovirus exposure and HLA in healthy donors. Vbeta (60) and Jbeta (13) primers were used in the PCR. Repertoires were generated with immunoSEQ multiplex PCR, while TCRdb's copy carries only in-frame clones and drops some. In the table there are 200,000 or so clones, over 70% of which are singletons. Sequences were obtained from PBMCs. The origin of the receptors is a man aged 50 or older in good health and CMV-seronegative.

This clone was seen only a few times. One end of the junction varies from germline; a read error may be responsible. The chain uses TRBV7-9 and TRBJ1-1; possible D gene TRBD1, 5 bases. The CDR3 sequence is 13 residues long. The V gene's germline CDR1 is SEHNR and CDR2 FQNEAQ (reference sequence). The CDR3 DNA reads TGTTCCAGCAGCCCCCGACAGAGAACTGAAGCTTTCTTT. It encodes CSSSPRQRTEAFF.

This clone occurred a few times. The genes are TRBV12-5 and TRBJ2-3; 8 positions match TRBD2. V shed 6 bases and J 2 bases; nucleotides not matched to a gene: 4. This CDR3 contains 14 residues. CDR1 is LGHNT and CDR2 is FRNRAP in the germline V gene. The CDR3 loop is CASGLAGITDTQYF. DNA of the CDR3: TGTGCTAGTGGCTTAGCGGGGATCACAGATACGCAGTATTTT.

This clone was counted once. The chain employs TRBV7-3 and TRBJ2-3; TRBD2 matches at 7 bases. The CDR3 has 15 amino acids. Trimming at V came to 1 base and at J to 0 bases, leaving 1 base not matched to a gene. Germline CDR1 reads SGHTA; CDR2 reads FQGTGA. For the CDR3, the DNA is TGTGCCAGCAGCTTAAAGCGGGGAAGCACAGATACGCAGTATTTT. Protein sequence: CASSLKRGSTDTQYF.

J is TRBJ1-5 and V is TRBV6-1; possibly TRBD1 for D (6 bases). Germline V gene lookup returns CDR1 MNHNS and CDR2 SASEGT. This CDR3 has 13 amino acids. Trimming took off 4 bases at V and 7 bases at J, with 11 bases between the two ends. The CDR3 DNA reads as TGTGCCAGCAGTGGTTCAGGGGCCCAGCCCCAGCATTTT. Translating it yields CASSGSGAQPQHF.

This chain uses TRBV7-9 with TRBJ2-3, with 7 bases fitting TRBD1. The V segment lost 2 bases and the J segment 2 bases; nucleotides outside the gene matches: 4. Germline V gene lookup returns CDR1 SEHNR and CDR2 FQNEAQ (reference sequence). The CDR3 covers 15 residues. CDR3 coding DNA: TGTGCCAGCAGCTTAAGAGACAGGGTCACAGATACGCAGTATTTT. Its protein is CASSLRDRVTDTQYF.

J is TRBJ2-1 and V is TRBV18; perhaps TRBD2 as D (6 bases). Germline assignment: CDR1 KGHSH and CDR2 LQKENI. Trimming stripped 0 bases from V and 11 bases from J, with 8 bases between. The CDR3 length is 12 residues. CDR3 protein: CASSPPAGKQFF. In DNA form, the CDR3 reads TGTGCCAGCTCACCACCGGCGGGGAAGCAGTTCTTC.

The chain links TRBV6-5 to TRBJ1-5; D not certain. Germline V gene sequence: CDR1 MNHEY, CDR2 SVGAGI. V was cut by 7 bases and J by 2 bases, with 6 bases left in between. The CDR3 extends over 12 amino acids. CDR3 nucleotides: TGTGCCAGCAAAGCGGGCAATCAGCCCCAGCATTTT. Encoded protein: CASKAGNQPQHF.

The CDR3 nucleotides read TGTGCCAGCAGTACTTTGGGGACAGAAGGGGAAAAACTGTTTTTT. This sequence encodes CASSTLGTEGEKLFF. The V call is TRBV27, the J call TRBJ1-4; 7 nucleotides match TRBD1. Germline V lookup: CDR1 MNHEY, CDR2 SMNVEV (reference sequence). The CDR3 length is 15 residues. The ends lost 5 bases at V and 8 bases at J; junction bases unmatched: 11.